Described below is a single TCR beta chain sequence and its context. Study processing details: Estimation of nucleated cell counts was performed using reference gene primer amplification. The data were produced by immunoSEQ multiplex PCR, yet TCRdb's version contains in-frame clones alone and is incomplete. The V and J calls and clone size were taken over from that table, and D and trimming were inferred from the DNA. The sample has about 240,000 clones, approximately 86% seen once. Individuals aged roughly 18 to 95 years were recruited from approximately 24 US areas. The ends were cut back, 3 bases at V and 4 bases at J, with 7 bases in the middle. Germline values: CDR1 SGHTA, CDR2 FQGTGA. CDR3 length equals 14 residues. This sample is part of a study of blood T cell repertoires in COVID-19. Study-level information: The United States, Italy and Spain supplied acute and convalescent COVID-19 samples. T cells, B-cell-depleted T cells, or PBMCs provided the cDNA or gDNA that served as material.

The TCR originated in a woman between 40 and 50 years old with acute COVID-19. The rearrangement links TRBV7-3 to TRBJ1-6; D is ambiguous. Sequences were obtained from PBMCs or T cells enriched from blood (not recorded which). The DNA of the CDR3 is TGTGCCAGCAGCTTTGACGGGTATAATTCACCCCTCCACTTT. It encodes CASSFDGYNSPLHF.